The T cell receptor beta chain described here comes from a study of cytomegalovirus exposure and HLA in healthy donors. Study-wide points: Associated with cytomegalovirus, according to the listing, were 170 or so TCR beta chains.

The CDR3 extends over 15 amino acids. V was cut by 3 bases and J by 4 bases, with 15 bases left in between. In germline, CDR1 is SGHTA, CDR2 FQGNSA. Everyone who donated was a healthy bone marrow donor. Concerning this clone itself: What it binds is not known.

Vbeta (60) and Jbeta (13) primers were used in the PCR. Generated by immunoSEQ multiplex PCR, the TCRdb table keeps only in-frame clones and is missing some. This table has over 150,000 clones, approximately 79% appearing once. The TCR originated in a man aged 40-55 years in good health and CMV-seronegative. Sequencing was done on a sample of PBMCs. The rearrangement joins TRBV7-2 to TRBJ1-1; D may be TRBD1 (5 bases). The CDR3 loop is CASSFHGGEGTEAFF. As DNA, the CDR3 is TGTGCCAGCAGCTTTCACGGAGGGGAGGGCACTGAAGCTTTCTTT.